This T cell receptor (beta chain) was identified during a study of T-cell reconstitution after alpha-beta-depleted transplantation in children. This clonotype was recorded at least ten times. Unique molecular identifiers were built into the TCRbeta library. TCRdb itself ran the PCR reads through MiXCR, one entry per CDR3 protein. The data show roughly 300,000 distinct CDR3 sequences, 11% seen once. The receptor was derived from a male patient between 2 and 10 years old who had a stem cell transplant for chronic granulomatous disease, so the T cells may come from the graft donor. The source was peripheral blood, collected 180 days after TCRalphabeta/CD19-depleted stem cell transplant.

CDR3 DNA sequence: TGTGCCACCAGCAGAGATCGGCACGCTGGGAATGAGCAGTTCTTC. This sequence encodes CATSRDRHAGNEQFF. The J gene is TRBJ2-1, the V gene TRBV15; D remains ambiguous. CDR3 length: 15 amino acids. CDR1 and CDR2 from the germline V gene are LNHNV and YYDKDF (reference sequence). Trimming left V 0 bases short and J 7 bases short, with 13 bases between. The variable domain in full, completed from reference TRBV15 and TRBJ2-1, reads DAMVIQNPRYQVTQFGKPVTLSCSQTLNHNVMYWYQQKSSQAPKLLFHYYDKDFNNEADTPDNFQSRRPNTSFCFLDIRSPGLGDTAMYLCATSRDRHAGNEQFFGPGTRLTVL.